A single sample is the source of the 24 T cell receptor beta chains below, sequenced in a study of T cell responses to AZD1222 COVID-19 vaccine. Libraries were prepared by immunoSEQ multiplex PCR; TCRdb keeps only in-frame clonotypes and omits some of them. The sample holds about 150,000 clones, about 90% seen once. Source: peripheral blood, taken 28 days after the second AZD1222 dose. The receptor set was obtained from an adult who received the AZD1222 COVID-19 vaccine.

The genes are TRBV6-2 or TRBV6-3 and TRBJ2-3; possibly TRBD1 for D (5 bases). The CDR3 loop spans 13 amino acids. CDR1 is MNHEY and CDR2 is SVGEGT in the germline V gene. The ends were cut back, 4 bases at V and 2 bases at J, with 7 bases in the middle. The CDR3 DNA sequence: TGTGCCAGCAGTTTGACAGACACAGATACGCAGTATTTT. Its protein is CASSLTDTDTQYF.

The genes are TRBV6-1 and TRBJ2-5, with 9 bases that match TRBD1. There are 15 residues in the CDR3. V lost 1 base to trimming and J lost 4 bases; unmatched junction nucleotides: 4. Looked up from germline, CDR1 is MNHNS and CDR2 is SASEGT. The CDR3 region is CASSEGDRAIETQYF. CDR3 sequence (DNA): TGTGCCAGCAGTGAAGGGGACAGGGCAATAGAGACCCAGTACTTC.

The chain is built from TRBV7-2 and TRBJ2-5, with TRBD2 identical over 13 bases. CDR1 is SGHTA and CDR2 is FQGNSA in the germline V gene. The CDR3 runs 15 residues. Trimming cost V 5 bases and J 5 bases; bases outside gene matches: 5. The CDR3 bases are TGTGCCAGCAGCCTCCGGACTAGCGGGAGCGAGACCCAGTACTTC. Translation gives CASSLRTSGSETQYF.

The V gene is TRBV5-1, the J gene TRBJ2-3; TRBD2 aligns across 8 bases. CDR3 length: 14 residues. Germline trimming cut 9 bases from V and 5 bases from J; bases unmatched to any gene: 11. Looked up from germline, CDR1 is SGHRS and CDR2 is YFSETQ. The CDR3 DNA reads TGCGCCACCGGTAGCGGGGACGACCGAGATACGCAGTATTTT. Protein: CATGSGDDRDTQYF.

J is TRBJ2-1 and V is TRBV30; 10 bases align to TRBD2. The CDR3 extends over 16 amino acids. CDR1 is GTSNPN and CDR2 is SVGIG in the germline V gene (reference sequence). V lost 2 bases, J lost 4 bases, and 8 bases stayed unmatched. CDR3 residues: CAWSFTLAGAYNEQFF. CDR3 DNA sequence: TGTGCCTGGAGTTTCACTCTAGCGGGAGCTTACAATGAGCAGTTCTTC.

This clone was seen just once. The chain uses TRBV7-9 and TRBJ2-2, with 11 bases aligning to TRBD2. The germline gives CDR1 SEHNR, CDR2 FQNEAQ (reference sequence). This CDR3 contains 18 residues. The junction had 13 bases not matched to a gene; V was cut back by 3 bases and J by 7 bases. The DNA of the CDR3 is TGTGCCAGCAGCTTTAACCGCCAACTAGCGGGAGAAGGCGGGGAGCTGTTTTTT. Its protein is CASSFNRQLAGEGGELFF.

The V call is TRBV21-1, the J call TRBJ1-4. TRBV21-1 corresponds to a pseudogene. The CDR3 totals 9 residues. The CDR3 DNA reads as TGTGCCAGCAGCACCGGACTGTTTTTT. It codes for CASSTGLFF.

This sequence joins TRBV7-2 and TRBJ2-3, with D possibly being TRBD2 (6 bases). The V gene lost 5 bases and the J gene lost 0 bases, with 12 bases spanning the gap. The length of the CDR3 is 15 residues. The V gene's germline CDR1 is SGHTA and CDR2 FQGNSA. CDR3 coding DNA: TGTGCCAGCAGCGCGCCGACTAGAAGCACAGATACGCAGTATTTT. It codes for CASSAPTRSTDTQYF.

In nucleotides, the CDR3 is TGCGCCAGCAGCTTGTTTGGGGACGAGCAGTACTTC. It specifies CASSLFGDEQYF. The chain has TRBV5-1 and TRBJ2-7, with D hard to call. Germline CDR1 reads SGHRS; CDR2 reads YFSETQ. The CDR3 runs 12 residues. The V end was cut by 1 base, the J end by 5 bases, with 7 bases between.

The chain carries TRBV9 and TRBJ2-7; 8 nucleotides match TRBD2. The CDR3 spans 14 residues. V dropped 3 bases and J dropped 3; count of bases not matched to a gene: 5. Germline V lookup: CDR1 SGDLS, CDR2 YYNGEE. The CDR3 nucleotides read TGTGCCAGCAGCGAGGCGGGGGGAAGCTACGAGCAGTACTTC. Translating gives CASSEAGGSYEQYF.

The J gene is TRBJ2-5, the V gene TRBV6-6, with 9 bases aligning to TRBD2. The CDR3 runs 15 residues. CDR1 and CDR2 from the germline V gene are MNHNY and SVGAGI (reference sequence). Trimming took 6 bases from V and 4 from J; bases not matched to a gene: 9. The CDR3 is CASRDYAGGVETQYF. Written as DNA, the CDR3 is TGTGCCAGCAGGGACTATGCGGGAGGGGTAGAGACCCAGTACTTC.

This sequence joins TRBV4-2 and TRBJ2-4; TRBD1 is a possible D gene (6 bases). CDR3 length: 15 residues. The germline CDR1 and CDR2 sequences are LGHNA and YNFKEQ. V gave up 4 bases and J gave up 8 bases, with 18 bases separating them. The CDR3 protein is CASSLTPGEMDIQYF. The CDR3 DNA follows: TGTGCCAGCAGCCTCACCCCAGGGGAAATGGACATTCAGTACTTC.

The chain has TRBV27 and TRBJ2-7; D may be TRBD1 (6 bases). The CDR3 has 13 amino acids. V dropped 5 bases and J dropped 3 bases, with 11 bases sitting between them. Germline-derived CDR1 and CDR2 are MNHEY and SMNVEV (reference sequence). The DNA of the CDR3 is TGTGCCAGCAGTGCACGACAGGACTACGAGCAGTACTTC. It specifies CASSARQDYEQYF.

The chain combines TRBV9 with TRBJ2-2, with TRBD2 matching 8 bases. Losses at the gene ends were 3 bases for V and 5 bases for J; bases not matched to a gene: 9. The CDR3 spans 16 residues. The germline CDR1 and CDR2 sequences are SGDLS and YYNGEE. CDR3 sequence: CASSAPPGLVTGELFF. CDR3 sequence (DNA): TGTGCCAGCAGCGCCCCGCCGGGACTAGTAACCGGGGAGCTGTTTTTT.

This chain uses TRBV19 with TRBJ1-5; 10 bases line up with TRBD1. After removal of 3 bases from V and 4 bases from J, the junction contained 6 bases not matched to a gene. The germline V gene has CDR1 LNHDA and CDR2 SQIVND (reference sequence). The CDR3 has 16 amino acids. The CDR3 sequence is CASSIFPGQGNQPQHF. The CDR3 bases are TGTGCCAGTAGTATTTTTCCGGGACAGGGGAATCAGCCCCAGCATTTT.

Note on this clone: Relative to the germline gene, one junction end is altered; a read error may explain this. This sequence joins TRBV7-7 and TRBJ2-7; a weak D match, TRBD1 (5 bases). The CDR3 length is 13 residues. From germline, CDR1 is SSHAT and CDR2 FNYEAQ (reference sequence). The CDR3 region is CASSSDTSYEQYF. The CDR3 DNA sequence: TGTGCTAGCAGCTCGGACACCTCCTACGAGCAGTACTTC.

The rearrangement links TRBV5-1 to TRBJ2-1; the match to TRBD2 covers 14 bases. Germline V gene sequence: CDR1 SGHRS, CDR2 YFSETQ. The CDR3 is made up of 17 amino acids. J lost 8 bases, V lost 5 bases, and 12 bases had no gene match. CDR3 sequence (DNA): TGCGCCAGCAGTCGAGGGGGGACTAGCGGGAGTGGCGATGAGCAGTTCTTC. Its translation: CASSRGGTSGSGDEQFF.

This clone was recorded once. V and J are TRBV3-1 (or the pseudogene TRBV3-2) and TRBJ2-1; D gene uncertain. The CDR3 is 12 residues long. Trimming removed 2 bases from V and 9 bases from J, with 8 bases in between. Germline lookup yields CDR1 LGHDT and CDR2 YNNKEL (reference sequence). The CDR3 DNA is TGTGCCAGCAGCCAATTCTCCGGTGAGCAGTTCTTC. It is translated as CASSQFSGEQFF.

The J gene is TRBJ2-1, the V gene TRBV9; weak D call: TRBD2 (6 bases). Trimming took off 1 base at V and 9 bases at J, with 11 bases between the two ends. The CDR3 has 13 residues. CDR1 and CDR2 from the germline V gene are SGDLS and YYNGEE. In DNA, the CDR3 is TGTGCCAGCAGCGTACCCGGAGGGCTTGAGCAGTTCTTC. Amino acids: CASSVPGGLEQFF.

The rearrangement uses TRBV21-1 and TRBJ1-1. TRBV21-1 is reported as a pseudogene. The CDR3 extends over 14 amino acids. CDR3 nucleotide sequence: TGTGCCAGCAGCCGAGCCGGGGGAGGCACTGAAGCTTTCTTT. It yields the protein CASSRAGGGTEAFF.

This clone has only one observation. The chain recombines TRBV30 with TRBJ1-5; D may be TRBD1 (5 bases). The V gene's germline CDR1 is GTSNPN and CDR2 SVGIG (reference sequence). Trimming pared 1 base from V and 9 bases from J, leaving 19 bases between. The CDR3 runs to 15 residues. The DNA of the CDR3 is TGTGCCTGGAGTGGCACCAGGCAACTAAGGGGGCCCCAGCATTTT. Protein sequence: CAWSGTRQLRGPQHF.

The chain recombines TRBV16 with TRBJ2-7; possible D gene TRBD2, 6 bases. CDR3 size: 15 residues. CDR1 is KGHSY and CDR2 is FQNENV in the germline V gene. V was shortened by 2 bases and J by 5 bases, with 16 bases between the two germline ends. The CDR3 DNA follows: TGTGCCAGCAGCCAAAATTGGGAGGTCAGTAACGAGCAGTACTTC. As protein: CASSQNWEVSNEQYF.

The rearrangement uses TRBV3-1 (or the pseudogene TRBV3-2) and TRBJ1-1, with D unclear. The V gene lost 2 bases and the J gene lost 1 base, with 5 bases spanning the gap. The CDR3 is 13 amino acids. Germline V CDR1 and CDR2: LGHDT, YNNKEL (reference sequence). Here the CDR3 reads CASSQRANTEAFF. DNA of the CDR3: TGTGCCAGCAGCCAACGGGCGAACACTGAAGCTTTCTTT.

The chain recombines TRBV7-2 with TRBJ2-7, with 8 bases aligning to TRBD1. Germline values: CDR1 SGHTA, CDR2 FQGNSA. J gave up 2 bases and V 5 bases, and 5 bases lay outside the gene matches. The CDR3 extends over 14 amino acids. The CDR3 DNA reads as TGTGCCAGCAGCCCAACAGGGGGACCCTACGAGCAGTACTTC. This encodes CASSPTGGPYEQYF.